The 18 T cell receptor beta chains listed next were all sequenced from one sample in a study of OX40 agonist ivuxolimab in advanced cancers. Data came from immunoSEQ multiplex PCR; TCRdb stores just in-frame clones and leaves some out. The data contain about 46,000 clones, around nine tenths of them seen just once; the ten biggest clones take up around 3.3%. The source material was CD4+ or CD8+ T cells sorted from blood, sampled in a trial of the OX40 agonist ivuxolimab. All receptors derive from an adult with an advanced solid tumor such as melanoma, head and neck, liver or kidney cancer.

The V gene is TRBV28, the J gene TRBJ2-7, with no clear D. CDR1 MDHEN and CDR2 SYDVKM come from the germline V gene. The V gene lost 5 bases and the J gene lost 7 bases, with 15 bases spanning the gap. The CDR3 is made up of 13 amino acids. CDR3 sequence: CASSLRSWEEQYF. CDR3 DNA: TGTGCCAGCAGTCTCCGGTCTTGGGAAGAGCAGTACTTC.

The DNA of the CDR3 is TGTGCCAGCAGTAAGACAGGGAACGAGCAGTACTTC. Its translation is CASSKTGNEQYF. The chain uses TRBV6-5 and TRBJ2-7, with TRBD1 matching over 7 bases. The junction had 3 bases not matched to a gene; V was cut back by 5 bases and J by 5 bases. This CDR3 has 12 amino acids. Germline loops: CDR1 MNHEY, CDR2 SVGAGI.

The V gene is TRBV5-1, the J gene TRBJ1-4; TRBD1 matches at 7 bases. V lost 2 bases to trimming and J lost 4 bases; unmatched junction nucleotides: 5. Germline-derived CDR1 and CDR2 are SGHRS and YFSETQ. The CDR3 covers 15 residues. This CDR3 is CASSLSGTDNEKLFF. The DNA of the CDR3 is TGCGCCAGCAGCTTATCCGGGACAGATAATGAAAAACTGTTTTTT. Combining the CDR3 with reference TRBV5-1 and TRBJ1-4 gives the whole variable domain KAGVTQTPRYLIKTRGQQVTLSCSPISGHRSVSWYQQTPGQGLQFLFEYFSETQRNKGNFPGRFSGRQFSNSRSEMNVSTLELGDSALYLCASSLSGTDNEKLFFGSGTQLSVL.

This clone was recorded a few times. The rearrangement joins TRBV11-2 to TRBJ1-3; D remains ambiguous. V was clipped by 1 base and J by 0 bases, with 4 bases between them. CDR3 length: 14 amino acids. Germline lookup yields CDR1 SGHAT and CDR2 FQNNGV. Here the CDR3 reads CASSLGFSGNTIYF. For the CDR3, the DNA is TGTGCCAGCAGCTTAGGGTTCTCTGGAAACACCATATATTTT.

J is TRBJ2-1 and V is TRBV30; tentatively, D is TRBD1 (6 bases). This CDR3 has 12 residues. Per the germline V gene, CDR1 is GTSNPN and CDR2 is SVGIG (reference sequence). CDR3 sequence: CAYRDTGIEQFF. The CDR3 DNA sequence: TGTGCTTACCGGGACACGGGGATTGAGCAGTTCTTC.

This clone was found once. V and J are TRBV5-8 and TRBJ1-5; D ambiguous. CDR3 length: 15 amino acids. V was trimmed by 2 bases and J by 7 bases, leaving 16 bases between them. Germline V gene lookup returns CDR1 SGHTS and CDR2 YDEGEE. CDR3 bases: TGTGCCAGCAGCTTCTCGGGTGGTGGGGAACAGCCCCAGCATTTT. This gives the protein CASSFSGGGEQPQHF.

In regard to this clone: Other DNA sequences within the sample encode an identical CDR3. V usage is TRBV27 and J usage is TRBJ2-1; D is undetermined. CDR3 size: 12 residues. Germline loops: CDR1 MNHEY, CDR2 SMNVEV (reference sequence). V lost 4 bases and J 3 bases, leaving 4 bases between the germline ends. The CDR3 DNA follows: TGTGCCAGCAGTTCGCTCTACAATGAGCAGTTCTTC. This codes for CASSSLYNEQFF.

The chain employs TRBV11-3 and TRBJ2-1; 12 bases are shared with TRBD2. Losses at the gene ends were 2 bases for V and 7 bases for J; bases not matched to a gene: 9. Germline CDR1 is SGHNT and CDR2 is YENEEA. The CDR3 loop spans 17 amino acids. The CDR3 is CASSLTQRTSGVNEQFF. In DNA, the CDR3 is TGTGCCAGCAGCTTAACCCAGCGGACTAGCGGGGTGAATGAGCAGTTCTTC. The full variable domain, with the rest looked up from reference TRBV11-3 and TRBJ2-1, is EAGVVQSPRYKIIEKKQPVAFWCNPISGHNTLYWYLQNLGQGPELLIRYENEEAVDDSQLPKDRFSAERLKGVDSTLKIQPAELGDSAVYLCASSLTQRTSGVNEQFFGPGTRLTVL.

The rearrangement links TRBV2 to TRBJ2-1, with D unresolved. With 7 bases removed from V and 6 bases from J, the gap between germline ends came to 10 bases. The CDR3 has 12 amino acids. From germline, CDR1 is SNHLY and CDR2 FYNNEI. CDR3 region: CASNLPSNEQFF. The CDR3 DNA reads TGTGCCAGCAATCTGCCTAGCAATGAGCAGTTCTTC. Together with reference TRBV2 and TRBJ2-1, the CDR3 gives the full variable domain: EPEVTQTPSHQVTQMGQEVILRCVPISNHLYFYWYRQILGQKVEFLVSFYNNEISEKSEIFDDQFSVERPDGSNFTLKIRSTKLEDSAMYFCASNLPSNEQFFGPGTRLTVL.

This chain links TRBV5-6 with TRBJ2-4; D unresolved. CDR3 length: 14 residues. Trimming removed 5 bases at V and 8 bases at J, with 17 bases between. The germline V gene encodes CDR1 SGHDT and CDR2 YYEEEE. The CDR3 spells CASRTERTRDIQYF. CDR3 sequence (DNA): TGTGCCAGCAGGACGGAGAGAACAAGGGACATTCAGTACTTC. The full variable domain, rest sourced from reference TRBV5-6 and TRBJ2-4, is DAGVTQSPTHLIKTRGQQVTLRCSPKSGHDTVSWYQQALGQGPQFIFQYYEEEERQRGNFPDRFSGHQFPNYSSELNVNALLLGDSALYLCASRTERTRDIQYFGAGTRLSVL.

The chain couples TRBV25-1 to TRBJ1-2; D might be TRBD1 (5 bases). This CDR3 comprises 14 residues. Germline V gene sequence: CDR1 MGHDK, CDR2 SYGVNS. V lost 4 bases to trimming and J lost 7 bases, with 16 bases between them. This CDR3 reads CASSAQGRPSGYTF. The CDR3 nucleotides are TGTGCCAGCAGTGCCCAGGGCAGGCCGTCTGGCTACACCTTC.

The chain combines TRBV6-1 with TRBJ2-7, with D hard to call. With 2 bases removed from V and 2 bases from J, the gap between germline ends came to 4 bases. This CDR3 has 12 amino acids. Germline CDR1 and CDR2: MNHNS and SASEGT. CDR3 sequence (DNA): TGTGCCAGCAGTGAACCGGCCTACGAGCAGTACTTC. This codes for CASSEPAYEQYF.

The table lists this clone with a count of one. The V gene is TRBV7-9, the J gene TRBJ1-1; 9 bases agree with TRBD1. The CDR3 consists of 15 residues. The V and J ends lost 3 bases and 4 bases, in that order; junction bases with no gene match: 6. Per germline, CDR1 SEHNR and CDR2 FQNEAQ (reference sequence). CDR3 coding DNA: TGTGCCAGCAGCTTCGAACAGGGGGCTGGCACTGAAGCTTTCTTT. This gives the protein CASSFEQGAGTEAFF.

This rearrangement joins TRBV7-8 to TRBJ2-7; D call uncertain. The V end was cut by 5 bases, the J end by 0 bases, with 5 bases between. Germline V gene sequence: CDR1 SGHVS, CDR2 FQNEAQ. The CDR3 consists of 12 residues. The CDR3 DNA reads as TGTGCCAGCAGCCTTACCTCCTACGAGCAGTACTTC. This gives the protein CASSLTSYEQYF. Drawing the rest from reference TRBV7-8 and TRBJ2-7, the complete variable domain is GAGVSQSPRYKVAKRGQDVALRCDPISGHVSLFWYQQALGQGPEFLTYFQNEAQLDKSGLPSDRFFAERPEGSVSTLKIQRTQQEDSAVYLCASSLTSYEQYFGPGTRLTVT.

V and J are TRBV6-1 and TRBJ2-7; 7 bases are a match to TRBD1. Germline V CDR1 and CDR2: MNHNS, SASEGT. This CDR3 comprises 13 residues. With 7 bases clipped from V and 2 bases from J, the junction kept 5 bases outside the gene matches. CDR3 amino acids: CASKGQQTYEQYF. CDR3 nucleotide sequence: TGTGCCAGCAAGGGACAGCAAACCTACGAGCAGTACTTC.

CDR3 amino acids: CASSPRAGYTF. Written as DNA, the CDR3 is TGTGCCAGCAGCCCCCGGGCTGGCTACACCTTC. The chain is built from TRBV7-4 and TRBJ1-2; no clear D gene. The germline V gene encodes CDR1 SGHVT and CDR2 SQSDAQ. The length of the CDR3 is 11 residues. V gave up 5 bases and J gave up 7 bases, with 8 bases separating them.

The rearrangement uses TRBV30 and TRBJ2-2; D is possibly TRBD1 or TRBD2 (6 bases each). The V gene's germline CDR1 is GTSNPN and CDR2 SVGIG (reference sequence). The CDR3 spans 12 residues. V was clipped by 8 bases and J by 5 bases, with 12 bases between them. For the CDR3, the DNA is TGTGCCGCGGGGCAGGGGACCGGGGAGCTGTTTTTT. It is translated as CAAGQGTGELFF.

The chain employs TRBV5-4 and TRBJ2-2; D call uncertain. The CDR3 runs 15 residues. CDR1 SGHNT and CDR2 YYREEE come from the germline V gene (reference sequence). Trimming removed 1 base from V and 1 base from J, with 8 bases in between. The CDR3: CASSLQNLNTGELFF. The CDR3 nucleotides are TGTGCCAGCAGCTTGCAGAACCTGAACACCGGGGAGCTGTTTTTT.